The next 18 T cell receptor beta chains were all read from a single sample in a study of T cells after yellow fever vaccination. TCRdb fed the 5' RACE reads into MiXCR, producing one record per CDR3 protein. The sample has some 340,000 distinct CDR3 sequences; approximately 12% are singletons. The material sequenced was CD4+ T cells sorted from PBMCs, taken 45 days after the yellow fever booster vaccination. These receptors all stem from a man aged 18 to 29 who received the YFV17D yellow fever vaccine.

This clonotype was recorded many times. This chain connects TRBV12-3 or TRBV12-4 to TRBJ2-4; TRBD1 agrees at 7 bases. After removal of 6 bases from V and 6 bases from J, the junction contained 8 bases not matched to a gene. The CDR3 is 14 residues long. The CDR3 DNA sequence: TGTGCCAGCAGCCAAAACAGGGGTACAAACATTCAGTACTTC. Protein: CASSQNRGTNIQYF.

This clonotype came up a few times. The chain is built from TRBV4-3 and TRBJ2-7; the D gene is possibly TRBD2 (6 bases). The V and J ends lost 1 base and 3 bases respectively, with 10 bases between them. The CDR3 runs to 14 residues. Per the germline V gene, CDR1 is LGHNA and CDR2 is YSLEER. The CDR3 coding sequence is TGCGCCAGCAGCCAAGGAGGAGGGGACTACGAGCAGTACTTC. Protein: CASSQGGGDYEQYF.

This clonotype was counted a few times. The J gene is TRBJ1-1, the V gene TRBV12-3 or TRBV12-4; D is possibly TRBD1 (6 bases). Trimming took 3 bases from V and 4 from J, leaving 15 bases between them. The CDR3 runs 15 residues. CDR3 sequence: CASSLTGPKSTEAFF. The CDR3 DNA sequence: TGTGCCAGCAGTTTGACAGGCCCTAAGAGCACTGAAGCTTTCTTT.

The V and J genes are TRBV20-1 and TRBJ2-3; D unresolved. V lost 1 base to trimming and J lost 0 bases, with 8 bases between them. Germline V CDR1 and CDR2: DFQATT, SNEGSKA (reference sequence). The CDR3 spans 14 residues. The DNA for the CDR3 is TGCAGTGCTAGAGGGCAGTCGAGCACAGATACGCAGTATTTT. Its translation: CSARGQSSTDTQYF.

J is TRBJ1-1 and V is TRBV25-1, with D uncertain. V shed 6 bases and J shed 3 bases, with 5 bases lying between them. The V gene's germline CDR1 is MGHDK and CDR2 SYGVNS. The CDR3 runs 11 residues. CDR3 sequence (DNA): TGTGCCAGCAGGGGAGACACTGAAGCTTTCTTT. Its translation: CASRGDTEAFF.

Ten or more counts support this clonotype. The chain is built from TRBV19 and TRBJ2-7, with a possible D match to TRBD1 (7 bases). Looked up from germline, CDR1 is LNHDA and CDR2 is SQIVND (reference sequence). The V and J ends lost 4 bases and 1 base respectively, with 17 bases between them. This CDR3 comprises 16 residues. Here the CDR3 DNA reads TGTGCCAGTAGTAGGGGAGGAGGGGGCGCATCCTACGAGCAGTACGTC. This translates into CASSRGGGGASYEQYV.

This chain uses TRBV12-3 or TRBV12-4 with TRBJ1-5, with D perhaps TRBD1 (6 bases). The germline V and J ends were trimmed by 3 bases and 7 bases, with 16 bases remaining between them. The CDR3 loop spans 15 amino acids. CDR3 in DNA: TGTGCCAGCAGTTTGGACGCCGGGACAAGGCAGCCCCAGCATTTT. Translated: CASSLDAGTRQPQHF.

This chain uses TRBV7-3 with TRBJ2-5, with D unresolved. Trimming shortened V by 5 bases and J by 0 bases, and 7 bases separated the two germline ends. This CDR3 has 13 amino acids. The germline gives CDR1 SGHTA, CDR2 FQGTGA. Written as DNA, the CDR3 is TGTGCCAGCAGCCCCGCGAACCAAGAGACCCAGTACTTC. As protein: CASSPANQETQYF.

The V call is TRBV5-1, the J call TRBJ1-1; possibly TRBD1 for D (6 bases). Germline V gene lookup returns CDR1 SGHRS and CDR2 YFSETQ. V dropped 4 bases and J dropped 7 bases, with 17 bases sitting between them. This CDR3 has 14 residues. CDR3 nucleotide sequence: TGCGCCAGCAGCCCGGATGGGGAAGGGGGTGAAGCTTTCTTT. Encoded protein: CASSPDGEGGEAFF.

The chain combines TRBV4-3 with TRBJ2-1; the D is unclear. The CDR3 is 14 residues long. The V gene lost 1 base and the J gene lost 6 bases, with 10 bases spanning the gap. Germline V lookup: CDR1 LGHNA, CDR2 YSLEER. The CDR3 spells CASSQGGPINEQFF. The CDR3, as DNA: TGCGCCAGCAGCCAAGGCGGACCGATCAATGAGCAGTTCTTC.

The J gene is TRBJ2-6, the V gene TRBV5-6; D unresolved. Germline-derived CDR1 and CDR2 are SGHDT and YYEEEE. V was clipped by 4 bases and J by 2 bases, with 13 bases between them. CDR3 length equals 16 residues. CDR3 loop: CASSAGPLTGANVLTF. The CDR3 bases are TGTGCCAGCAGCGCTGGACCCCTCACTGGGGCCAACGTCCTGACTTTC. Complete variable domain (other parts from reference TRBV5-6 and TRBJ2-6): DAGVTQSPTHLIKTRGQQVTLRCSPKSGHDTVSWYQQALGQGPQFIFQYYEEEERQRGNFPDRFSGHQFPNYSSELNVNALLLGDSALYLCASSAGPLTGANVLTFGAGSRLTVL.

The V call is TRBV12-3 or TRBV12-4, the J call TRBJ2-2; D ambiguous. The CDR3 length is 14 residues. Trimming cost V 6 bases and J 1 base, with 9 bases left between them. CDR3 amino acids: CASSPFVNTGELFF. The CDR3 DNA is TGTGCCAGCAGCCCGTTTGTGAACACCGGGGAGCTGTTTTTT.

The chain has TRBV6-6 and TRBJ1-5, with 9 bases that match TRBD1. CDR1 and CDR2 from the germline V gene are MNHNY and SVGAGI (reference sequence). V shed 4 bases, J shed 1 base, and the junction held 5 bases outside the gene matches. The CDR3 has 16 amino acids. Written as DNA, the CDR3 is TGTGCCAGCAGTTCGGGACAGGGATGGAGCAATCAGCCCCAGCATTTT. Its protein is CASSSGQGWSNQPQHF.

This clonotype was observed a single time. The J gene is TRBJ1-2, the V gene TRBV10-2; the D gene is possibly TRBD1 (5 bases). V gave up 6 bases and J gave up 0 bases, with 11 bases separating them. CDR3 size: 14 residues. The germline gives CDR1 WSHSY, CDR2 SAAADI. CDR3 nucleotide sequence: TGCGCCAGCAGGATACAGGACTCTAACTATGGCTACACCTTC. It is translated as CASRIQDSNYGYTF.

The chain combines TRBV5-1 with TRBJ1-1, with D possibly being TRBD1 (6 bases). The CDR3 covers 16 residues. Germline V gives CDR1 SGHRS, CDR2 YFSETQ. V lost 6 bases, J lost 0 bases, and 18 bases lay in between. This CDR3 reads CASTPGGGPMNTEAFF. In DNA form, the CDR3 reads TGCGCCAGCACCCCCGGGGGGGGCCCAATGAACACTGAAGCTTTCTTT. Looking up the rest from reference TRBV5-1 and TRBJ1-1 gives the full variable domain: KAGVTQTPRYLIKTRGQQVTLSCSPISGHRSVSWYQQTPGQGLQFLFEYFSETQRNKGNFPGRFSGRQFSNSRSEMNVSTLELGDSALYLCASTPGGGPMNTEAFFGQGTRLTVV.

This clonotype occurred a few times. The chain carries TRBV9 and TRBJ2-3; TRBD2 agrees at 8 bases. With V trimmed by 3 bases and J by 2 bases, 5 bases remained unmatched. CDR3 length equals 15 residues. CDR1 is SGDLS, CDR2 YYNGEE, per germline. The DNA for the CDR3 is TGTGCCAGCAGCGGGGGACTAGGAGACACAGATACGCAGTATTTT. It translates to CASSGGLGDTDTQYF.

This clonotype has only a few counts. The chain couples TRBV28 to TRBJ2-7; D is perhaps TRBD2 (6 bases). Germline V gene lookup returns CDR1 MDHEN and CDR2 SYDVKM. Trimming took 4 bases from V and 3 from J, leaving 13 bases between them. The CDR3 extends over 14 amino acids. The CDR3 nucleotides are TGTGCCAGCAGTTCCGGGGGACGGATCTACGAGCAGTACGTC. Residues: CASSSGGRIYEQYV.

The CDR3: CASSFGRSSYNSPLHF. CDR3 DNA sequence: TGTGCCAGCAGCTTTGGGCGGAGCTCCTATAATTCACCCCTCCACTTT. The chain employs TRBV7-9 and TRBJ1-6; no firm D call. This CDR3 is built from 16 residues. Trimming took 3 bases from V and 0 from J, leaving 9 bases between them. Germline CDR1 is SEHNR and CDR2 is FQNEAQ (reference sequence).